A selection of T cell receptor beta chains follows, all from one sample in a study of beta chain features in type 1 diabetes. Profiling relied on immunoSEQ multiplex PCR, and the TCRdb table lists in-frame clones only, not all of them. The table includes 300,000 to 400,000 clones, 8.5% to 10% detected once. Material: central memory CD4+ T cells from blood. The receptors come from a young man with type 1 diabetes. CDR3s include the opening cysteine and the closing phenylalanine or tryptophan.

v_gene | CDR3aa
TRBV2 | CASSPKEGTEAFF
TRBV6-1 | CASSAGQGWGDTQYF
TRBV7-2 | CASSPSHYEQYF
TRBV19 | CASTKGQGPADTQYF
TRBV15 | CATSRPSTQGTQYF
TRBV11-2 | CASSSTSGSDEQFF
TRBV27 | CASSPGTGGIIYEQYF
TRBV11-2 | CASSLGITTDTQYF
TRBV30 | CAWSPLGQIAEAFF
TRBV9 | CASSKTPGQGNSPLHF
TRBV28 | CASSPRQGGAMLEQFF
TRBV6-1 | CASSVPGKNQPQHF
TRBV18 | CASSPRMEGENEQYF
TRBV4-2 | CASSLPKTGGSYEQYF
TRBV18 | CASSSDSLTEQYF
TRBV27 | CASSLYPPGRGIGNQPQHF
TRBV7-8 | CASSSPRQTQETQYF
TRBV5-4 | CASSLDPSGTQETQYF
TRBV7-9 | CASSFGTGSYNEQFF
TRBV30 | CAWNKGLRTGELFF
TRBV5-1 | CASSLAGDETQYF
TRBV28 | CASSFEGFQADQPQHF
TRBV4-1 | CASSQIGGPLRETQYF
TRBV7-8 | CASSHLEDEQFF
TRBV28 | CASHGRGSYNEQFF
TRBV2 | CASREGQNTEAFF
TRBV5-6 | CASNLGYSLTGGYTF
TRBV4-2 | CASSFSSGGTDTQYF
TRBV2 | CASTGGGNTEAFF
TRBV2 | CASAEDRGHETQYF
TRBV18 | CASSRGTGWIEKLFF
TRBV28 | CASLLTGDLKTF
TRBV19 | CASSAPAADTQYF
TRBV25-1 | CASSVSSQRLGTEAFF
TRBV28 | CASSLLNQPQHF
TRBV28 | CASSLFAWDRWGYEQFF
TRBV10-1 | CASSPAGETQYF
TRBV13 | CASSPGPAVDTQYF
TRBV7-2 | CASRKESREQFF
TRBV7-2 | CASSLTSGTTDTQYF
TRBV10-3 | CAISSNPGLAPTYEQYF
TRBV27 | CASSPLDRVNQPQHF
TRBV4-1 | CASSQDHLAGSADTQYF
TRBV2 | CASSAEGSSTEAFF
TRBV5-1 | CASSLGLGLTGDRSYTF
TRBV5-4 | CASSKQGGFSGNTIYF
TRBV7-8 | CASSPGRGGNGNTIYF
TRBV5-4 | CASSLLHRGEKLFF
TRBV20-1 | CSAHVNTEAFF
TRBV6-4 | CASSLGGAVYNEQFF
TRBV30 | CAHSRESAEQYF
TRBV12-5 | CASGLNSGGPFF
TRBV27 | CASSTTLGSEQYF